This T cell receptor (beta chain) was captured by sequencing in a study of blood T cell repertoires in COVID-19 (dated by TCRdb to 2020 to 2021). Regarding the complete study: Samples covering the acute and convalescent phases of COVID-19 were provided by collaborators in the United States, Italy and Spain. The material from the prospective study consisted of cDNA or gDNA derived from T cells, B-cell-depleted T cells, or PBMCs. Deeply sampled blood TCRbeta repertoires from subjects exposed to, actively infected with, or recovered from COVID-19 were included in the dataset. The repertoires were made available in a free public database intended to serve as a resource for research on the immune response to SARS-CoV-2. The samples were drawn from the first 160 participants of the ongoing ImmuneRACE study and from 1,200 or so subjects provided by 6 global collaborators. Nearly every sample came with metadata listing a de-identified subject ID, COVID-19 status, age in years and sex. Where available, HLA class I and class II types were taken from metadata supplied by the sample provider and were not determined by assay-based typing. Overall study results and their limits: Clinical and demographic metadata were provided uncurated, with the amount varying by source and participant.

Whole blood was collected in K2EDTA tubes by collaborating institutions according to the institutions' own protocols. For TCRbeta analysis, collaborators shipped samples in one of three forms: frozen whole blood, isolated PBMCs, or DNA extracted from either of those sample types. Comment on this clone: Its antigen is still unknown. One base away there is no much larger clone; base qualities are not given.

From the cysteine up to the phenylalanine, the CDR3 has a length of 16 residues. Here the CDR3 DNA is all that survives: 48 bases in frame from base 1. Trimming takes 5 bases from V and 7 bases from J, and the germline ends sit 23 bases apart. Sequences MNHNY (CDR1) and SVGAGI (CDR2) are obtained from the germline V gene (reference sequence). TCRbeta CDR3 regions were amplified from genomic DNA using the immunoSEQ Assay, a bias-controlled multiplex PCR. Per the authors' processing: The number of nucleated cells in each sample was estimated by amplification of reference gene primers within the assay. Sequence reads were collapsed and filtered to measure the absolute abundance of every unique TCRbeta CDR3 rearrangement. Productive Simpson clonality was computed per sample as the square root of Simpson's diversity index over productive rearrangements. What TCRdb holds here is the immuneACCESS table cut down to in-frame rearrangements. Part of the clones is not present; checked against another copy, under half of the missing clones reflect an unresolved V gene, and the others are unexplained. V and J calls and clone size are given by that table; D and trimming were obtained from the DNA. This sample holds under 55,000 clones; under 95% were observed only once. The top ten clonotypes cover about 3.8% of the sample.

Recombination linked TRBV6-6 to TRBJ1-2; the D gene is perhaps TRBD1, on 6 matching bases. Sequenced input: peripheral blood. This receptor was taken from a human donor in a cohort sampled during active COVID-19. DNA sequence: TGTGCCAGCAGTAGCCCTACGACACAGGGTCGGTCTGGCTACACCTTC. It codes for CASSSPTTQGRSGYTF.